A selection of T cell receptor beta chains follows, all from one sample in a study of glioma-infiltrating T cells after dendritic cell vaccination. Generated by immunoSEQ multiplex PCR, the TCRdb table keeps only in-frame clones and is missing some. Found here are roughly 100,000 clones, approximately 81% of them singletons; the top ten hold 2.5% to 3.5%. The material sequenced was blood, taken before dendritic cell vaccination. The receptor set was obtained from a human donor with glioblastoma. Each CDR3 is given with its conserved first and last residue. Fields, in order: V gene, CDR3 protein.

TRBV4-1,CASSQGTDLYEQYF
TRBV5-1,CASSRGAQGTGNTIYF
TRBV19,CASTSDRVGRNEQFF
TRBV5-1,CASRASTRIPSADTQYF
TRBV7-6,CASSSSGTGVSGELFF
TRBV6-5,CASSYYRGKDTEAFF
TRBV30,CAWSTNTDTQYF
TRBV4-1,CASSHGKAGVGNQPQHF
TRBV27,CASSLTGASSYEQYF
TRBV13,CASSSDGYTF
TRBV6-1,CASNTKGQGSSPLHF
TRBV30,CAWRGGNGYTF
TRBV21-1,CASSKERTENQETQYF
TRBV7-2,CASSRMTGWGETQYF
TRBV30,CAWSVGLAFNEQFF
TRBV6-5,CASRAGESNYGYTF
TRBV6-1,CASRGRQGNQPQHF
TRBV18,CASSPDRGNGYTF
TRBV2,CASSTTGAPTEAFF
TRBV5-8,CASSWGTAGYTF
TRBV14,CASSQEWLNWGYTF
TRBV2,CASSDFYEQYF
TRBV5-1,CASSSTGNYGYTF
TRBV10-2,CASTPGTEYGYTF
TRBV27,CASSLSMLAGDQETQYF
TRBV5-1,CASSPDRGQSPLHF
TRBV5-6,CASSWIGSGIDYEQYF
TRBV11-2,CASSSSGASGGNYEQYF
TRBV4-1,CASSQDLTYETTTGQYF
TRBV6-6,CASSYAGVEQYF
TRBV18,CASSPNGYEQYF
TRBV14,CASSQAGVHGYTF
TRBV5-1,CASSLEDRGNSPLHF
TRBV9,CASSVGYRDKNIQYF
TRBV19,CASINIPPLGGRGTEAFF
TRBV5-1,CASSLAGPTNYGYTF
TRBV7-9,CASSSIAGPRGELFF